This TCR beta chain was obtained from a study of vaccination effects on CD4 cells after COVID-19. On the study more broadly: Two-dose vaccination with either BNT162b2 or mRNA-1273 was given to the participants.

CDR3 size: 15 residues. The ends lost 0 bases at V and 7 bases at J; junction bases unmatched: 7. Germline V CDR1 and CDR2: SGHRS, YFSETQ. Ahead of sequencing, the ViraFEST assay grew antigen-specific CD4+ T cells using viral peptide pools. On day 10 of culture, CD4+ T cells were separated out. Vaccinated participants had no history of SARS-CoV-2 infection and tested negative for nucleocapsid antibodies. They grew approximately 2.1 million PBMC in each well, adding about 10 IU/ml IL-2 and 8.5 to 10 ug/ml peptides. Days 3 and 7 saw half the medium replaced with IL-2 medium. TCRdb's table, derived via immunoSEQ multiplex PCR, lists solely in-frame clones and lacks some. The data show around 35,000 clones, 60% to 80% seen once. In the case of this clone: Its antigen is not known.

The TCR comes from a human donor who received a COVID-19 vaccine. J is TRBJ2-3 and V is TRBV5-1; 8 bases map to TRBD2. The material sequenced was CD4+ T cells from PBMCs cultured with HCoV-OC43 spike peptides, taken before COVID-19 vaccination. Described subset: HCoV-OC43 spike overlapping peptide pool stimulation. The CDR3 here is CASSLAVVAGNTQYF. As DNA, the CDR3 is TGCGCCAGCAGCTTGGCCGTGGTAGCGGGGAATACGCAGTATTTT.